The TCR beta chain described here comes from a study of blood T cell repertoires in COVID-19. Assay: immunoSEQ multiplex PCR; the TCRdb copy retains only in-frame clones and omits some. This table holds some 94,000 clones, 72% found once. There are 17 residues in the CDR3. CDR1 and CDR2 (germline): SEHNR, FQNEAQ (reference sequence). The V gene end was trimmed by 2 bases and the J gene end by 2 bases; junction bases not matched to a gene: 7. The V gene is TRBV7-9, the J gene TRBJ1-2, with 11 bases identical to TRBD1. The TCR was taken from a woman aged 60 to 75 in a cohort sampled during active or convalescent COVID-19. Sequencing input: peripheral blood. The CDR3: CASSLSYRTGGNYGYTF. The CDR3 DNA is TGTGCCAGCAGCTTATCATACCGGACAGGGGGCAACTATGGCTACACCTTC.